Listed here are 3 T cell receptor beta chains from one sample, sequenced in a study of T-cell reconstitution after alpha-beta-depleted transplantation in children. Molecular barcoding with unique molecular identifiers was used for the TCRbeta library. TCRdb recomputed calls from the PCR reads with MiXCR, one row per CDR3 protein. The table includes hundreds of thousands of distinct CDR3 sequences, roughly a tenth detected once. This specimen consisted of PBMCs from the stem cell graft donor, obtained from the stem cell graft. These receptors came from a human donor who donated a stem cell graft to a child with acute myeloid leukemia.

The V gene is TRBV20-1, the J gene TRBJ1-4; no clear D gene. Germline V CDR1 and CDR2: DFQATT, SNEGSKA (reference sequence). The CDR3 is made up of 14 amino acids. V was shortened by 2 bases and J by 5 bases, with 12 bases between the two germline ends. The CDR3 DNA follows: TGCAGTGCTAGACCGCCGTCGGGGAATGAAAAACTGTTTTTT. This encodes CSARPPSGNEKLFF.

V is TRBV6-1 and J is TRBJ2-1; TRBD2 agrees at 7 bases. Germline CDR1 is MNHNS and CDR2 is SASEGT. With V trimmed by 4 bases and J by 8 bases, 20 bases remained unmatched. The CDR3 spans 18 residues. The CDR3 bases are TGTGCCAGCAGTGCCGTATTCTCGCGGGGAGGGCGTGGGGATGAGCAGTTCTTC. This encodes CASSAVFSRGGRGDEQFF.

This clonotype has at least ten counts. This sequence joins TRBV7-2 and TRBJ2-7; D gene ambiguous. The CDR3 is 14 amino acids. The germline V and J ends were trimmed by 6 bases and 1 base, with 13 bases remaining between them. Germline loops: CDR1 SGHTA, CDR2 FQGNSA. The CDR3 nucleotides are TGTGCCAGCAGGTATGGTCTAGGATCCTACGAGCAGTACTTC. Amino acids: CASRYGLGSYEQYF.